This T cell receptor (beta chain) was sequenced in a study of human T cells and chemical hapten exposure. Findings and limits, study-wide: DPC sensitization left the count of TCRs above 1 in 1000 unchanged. Donors in the study had alopecia, meaning their immune response may differ from healthy people's.

This clonotype came up once. What it recognizes is unknown. Individual cDNA molecules each carried unique molecular identifiers attached by the library. In the authors' workflow: There were a median of roughly 100,000 TCRs per sample, with a range from roughly 20,000 to 700,000. MiXCR, run by TCRdb on the RACE reads, gives a single entry per CDR3 protein. TCRdb's processing, not the study's, gives the V and J calls here. The sample lists 150,000 to 200,000 distinct CDR3 sequences; more than 20% were seen once. Time point of the sample: patch test 1, 2 weeks after DPC sensitization. Treatment reported: therapeutic diphenylcyclopropenone sensitization with weekly scalp DPC. This receptor was identified in a woman in her 50s with alopecia areata. Some clones in this sample may be carry-over from other donors' samples. The sequenced sample was whole blood, obtained in connection with sensitization to the hapten diphenylcyclopropenone (DPC).

CDR3 region: CSVRPLQASLYQPQHF. CDR3 in DNA: TGCAGTGTTAGGCCCCTCCAAGCCAGCTTGTACCAGCCCCAGCATTTT. This chain connects TRBV20-1 to TRBJ1-5; D unresolved. V lost 7 bases and J 7 bases, leaving 26 bases between the germline ends. The length of the CDR3 is 16 residues. The germline V gene has CDR1 DFQATT and CDR2 SNEGSKA (reference sequence).